This entry is about one T cell receptor beta chain. No cognate antigen has been identified for it. No quality values exist for individual bases; no much larger clone is one base distant. These data belong to a study of cytomegalovirus exposure and HLA in healthy donors (dated by TCRdb to the late 2010s). For context, the study as a whole: A later analysis indicated that the 130 or so validation repertoires were generated on the platform also employed for the approximately 670 repertoires of the first cohort. The study was designed to test whether signatures of past pathogen exposure could be identified by cataloging public T cell receptors. A separate validation cohort of approximately 130 different subjects was used in addition to the roughly 720-subject first cohort. To predict cytomegalovirus infection status, the study brought together high-throughput TCR immunosequencing, statistical association of individual TCRs with disease status, and machine learning. Broader findings and caveats from the paper: It was suggested by the authors that the approach could potentially be generalized to other disease states and immunological phenotypes. Subsequent analysis determined that TCRs grouped into clusters in the first cohort also showed a tendency toward co-occurrence across the 120 or so validation repertoires, and approximately 94% of cluster scores exceeded 0. A total of fewer than 200 TCR beta chains were listed by the study as associated with cytomegalovirus. All 120 repertoires were used to score co-occurrence in the validation cohort in a later analysis, because that analysis had no HLA typing for the cohort. Across donors, most TCR sequences were observed very rarely, whereas some public TCRs were present in many individuals. The classifier was reported to diagnose cytomegalovirus status with high specificity and sensitivity in both the original and validation cohorts. In vitro tests confirmed that a few of the cytomegalovirus-associated TCR beta chains recognize cytomegalovirus antigens.

The library was obtained by the immunoSEQ multiplex PCR assay. The study's processing was this. To diagnose cytomegalovirus status from the catalog of TCR beta chain sequences, a statistical classification framework was built. In its TCRdb copy, this immuneACCESS table keeps in-frame sequences only and misses some clones. Where compared with another copy, unresolved V genes explain less than half of these, and the others have no known cause. The DNA was the basis for D and trimming; V, J and clone size are from that table. In this sample the table shows more than 95,000 clones, roughly nine tenths of which occur a single time. 1.5% to 2.5% of the sample rests with the top ten. The donors were included in the validation cohort of 100 to 150 subjects, a group kept apart from the roughly 670-subject first cohort. Sequencing was performed on PBMCs. This sequence was found in a woman under 30 in good health and CMV-seronegative.

The CDR3 corresponds to CASSLALAGGTYEQYF. The nucleotide sequence is TGCGCCAGCAGCTTGGCCCTAGCGGGAGGTACCTACGAGCAGTACTTC. Recombination connected TRBV5-1 to TRBJ2-7; TRBD2 fits 11 bases in the junction. V ends up 0 bases short and J 2 bases short, with an unmatched junction base count of 4. CDR1 and CDR2, looked up from the germline V gene, are SGHRS and YFSETQ. From its cysteine to its phenylalanine, the CDR3 spans 16 amino acids. The retained sequence is limited to the CDR3, 48 bases, with the frame set at the first base.